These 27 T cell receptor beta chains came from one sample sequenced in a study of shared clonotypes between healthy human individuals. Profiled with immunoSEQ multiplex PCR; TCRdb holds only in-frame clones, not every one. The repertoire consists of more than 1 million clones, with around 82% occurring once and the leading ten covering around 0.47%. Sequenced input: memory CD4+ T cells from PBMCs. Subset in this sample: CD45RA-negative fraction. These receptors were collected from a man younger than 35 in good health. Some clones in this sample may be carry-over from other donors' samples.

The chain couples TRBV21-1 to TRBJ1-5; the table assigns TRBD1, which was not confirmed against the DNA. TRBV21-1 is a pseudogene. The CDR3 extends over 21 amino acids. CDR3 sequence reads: CASSKKGPQGATRTANQPQHF. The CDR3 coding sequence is TGTGCCAGCAGCAAGAAGGGTCCACAGGGGGCGACCCGGACGGCCAATCAGCCCCAGCATTTT.

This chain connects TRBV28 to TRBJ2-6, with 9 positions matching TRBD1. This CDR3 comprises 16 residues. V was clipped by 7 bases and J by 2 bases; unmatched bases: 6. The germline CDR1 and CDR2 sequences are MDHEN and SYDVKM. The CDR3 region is CASTTGGEAGANVLTF. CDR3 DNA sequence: TGTGCCAGCACGACAGGGGGGGAGGCTGGGGCCAACGTCCTGACTTTC. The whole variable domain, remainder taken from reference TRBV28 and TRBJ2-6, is DVKVTQSSRYLVKRTGEKVFLECVQDMDHENMFWYRQDPGLGLRLIYFSYDVKMKEKGDIPEGYSVSREKKERFSLILESASTNQTSMYLCASTTGGEAGANVLTFGAGSRLTVL.

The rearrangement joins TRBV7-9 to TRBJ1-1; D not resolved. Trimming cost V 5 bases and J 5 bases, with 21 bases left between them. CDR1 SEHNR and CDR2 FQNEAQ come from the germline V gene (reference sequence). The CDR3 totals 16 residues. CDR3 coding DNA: TGTGCCAGCAGCCCCACCCGGTCAGTAATTGGTACTGAAGCTTTCTTT. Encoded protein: CASSPTRSVIGTEAFF.

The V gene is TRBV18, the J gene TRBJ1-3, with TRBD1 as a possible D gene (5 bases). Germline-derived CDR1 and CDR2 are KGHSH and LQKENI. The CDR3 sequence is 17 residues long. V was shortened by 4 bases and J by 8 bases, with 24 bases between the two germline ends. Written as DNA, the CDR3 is TGTGCCAGCTCACAACGCGTGACAGACCTTGGAGGGGACACCATATATTTT. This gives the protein CASSQRVTDLGGDTIYF.

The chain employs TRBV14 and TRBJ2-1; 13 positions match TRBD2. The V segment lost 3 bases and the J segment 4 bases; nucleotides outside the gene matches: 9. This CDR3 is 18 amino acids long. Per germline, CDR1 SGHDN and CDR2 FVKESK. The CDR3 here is CASSQPGTSGATYNEQFF. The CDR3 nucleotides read TGTGCCAGCAGCCAGCCCGGGACTAGCGGGGCAACGTACAATGAGCAGTTCTTC.

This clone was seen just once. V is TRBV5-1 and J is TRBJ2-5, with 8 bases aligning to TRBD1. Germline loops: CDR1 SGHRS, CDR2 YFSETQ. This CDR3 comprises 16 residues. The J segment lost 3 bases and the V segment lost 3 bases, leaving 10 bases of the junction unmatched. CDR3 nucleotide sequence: TGCGCCAGCAGCTACAATCCCGGGACAGGAGAAGAGACCCAGTACTTC. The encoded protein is CASSYNPGTGEETQYF.

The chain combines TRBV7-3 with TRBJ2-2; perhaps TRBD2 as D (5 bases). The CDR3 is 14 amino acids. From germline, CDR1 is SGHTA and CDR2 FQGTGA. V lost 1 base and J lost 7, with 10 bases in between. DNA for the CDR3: TGTGCCAGCAGCTTAATGAGGGCCGACGGGGAGCTGTTTTTT. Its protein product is CASSLMRADGELFF.

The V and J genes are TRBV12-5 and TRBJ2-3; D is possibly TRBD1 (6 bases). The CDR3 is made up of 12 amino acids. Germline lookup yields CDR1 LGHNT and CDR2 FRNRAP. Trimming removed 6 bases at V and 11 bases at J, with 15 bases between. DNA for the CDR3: TGTGCTAGTGGCTACGAGAGGGGACAGCAGTATTTT. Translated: CASGYERGQQYF.

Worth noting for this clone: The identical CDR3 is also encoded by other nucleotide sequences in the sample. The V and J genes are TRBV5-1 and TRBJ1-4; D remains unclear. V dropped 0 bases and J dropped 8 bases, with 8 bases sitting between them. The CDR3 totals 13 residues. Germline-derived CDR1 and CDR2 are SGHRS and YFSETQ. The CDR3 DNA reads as TGCGCCAGCAGCTTGGGAGGGAACGAAAAACTGTTTTTT. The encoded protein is CASSLGGNEKLFF.

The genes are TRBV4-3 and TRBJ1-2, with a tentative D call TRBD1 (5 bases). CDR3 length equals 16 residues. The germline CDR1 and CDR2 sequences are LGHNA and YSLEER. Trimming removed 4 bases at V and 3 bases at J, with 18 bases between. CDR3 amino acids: CASSLGAMTGHYGYTF. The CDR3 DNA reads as TGCGCCAGCAGCCTAGGGGCCATGACGGGGCACTATGGCTACACCTTC.

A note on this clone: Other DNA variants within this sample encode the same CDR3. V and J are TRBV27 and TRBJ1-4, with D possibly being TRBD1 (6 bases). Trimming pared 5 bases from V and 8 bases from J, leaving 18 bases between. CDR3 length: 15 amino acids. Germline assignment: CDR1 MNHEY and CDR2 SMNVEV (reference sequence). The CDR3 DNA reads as TGTGCCAGCAGTCCCCGGGGGGGGCTTCGGGAAAAACTGTTTTTT. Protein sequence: CASSPRGGLREKLFF.

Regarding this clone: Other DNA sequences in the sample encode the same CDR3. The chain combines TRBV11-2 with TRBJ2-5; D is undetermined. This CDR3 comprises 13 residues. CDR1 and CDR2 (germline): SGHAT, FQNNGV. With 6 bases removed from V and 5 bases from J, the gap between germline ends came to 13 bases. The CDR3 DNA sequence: TGTGCCAGCAGTCTTGACCTGAGGGAGACCCAGTACTTC. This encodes CASSLDLRETQYF.

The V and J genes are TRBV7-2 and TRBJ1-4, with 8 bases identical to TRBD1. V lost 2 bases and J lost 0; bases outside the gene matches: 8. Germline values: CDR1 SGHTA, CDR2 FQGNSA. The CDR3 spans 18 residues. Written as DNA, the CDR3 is TGTGCCAGCAGCTTAAAGGGACAGGACTTTGCAACTAATGAAAAACTGTTTTTT. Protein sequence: CASSLKGQDFATNEKLFF.

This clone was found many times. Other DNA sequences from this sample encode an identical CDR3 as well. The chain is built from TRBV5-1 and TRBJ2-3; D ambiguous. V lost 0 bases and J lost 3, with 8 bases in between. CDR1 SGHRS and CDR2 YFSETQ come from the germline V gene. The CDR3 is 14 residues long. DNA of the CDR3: TGCGCCAGCAGCTTGGACCCCCTTACAGATACGCAGTATTTT. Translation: CASSLDPLTDTQYF.

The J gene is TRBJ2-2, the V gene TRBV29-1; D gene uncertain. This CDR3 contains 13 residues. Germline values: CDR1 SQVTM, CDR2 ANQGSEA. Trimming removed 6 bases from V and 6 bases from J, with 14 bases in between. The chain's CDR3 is CSVRTLAAGELFF. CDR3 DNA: TGCAGCGTGAGGACGTTGGCCGCCGGGGAGCTGTTTTTT.

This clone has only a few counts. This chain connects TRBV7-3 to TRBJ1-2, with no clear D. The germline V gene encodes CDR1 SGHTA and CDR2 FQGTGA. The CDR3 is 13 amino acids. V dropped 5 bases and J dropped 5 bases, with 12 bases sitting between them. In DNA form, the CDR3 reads TGTGCCAGCAGCCAGGTGGCAGGTTATGGCTACACCTTC. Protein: CASSQVAGYGYTF.

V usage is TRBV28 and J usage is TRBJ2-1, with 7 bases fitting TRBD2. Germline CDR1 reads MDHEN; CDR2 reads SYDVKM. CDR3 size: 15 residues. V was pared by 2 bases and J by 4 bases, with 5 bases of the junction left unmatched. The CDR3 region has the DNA TGTGCCAGCAGTTTAGGCGGGAGTATTTACAATGAGCAGTTCTTC. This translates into CASSLGGSIYNEQFF.

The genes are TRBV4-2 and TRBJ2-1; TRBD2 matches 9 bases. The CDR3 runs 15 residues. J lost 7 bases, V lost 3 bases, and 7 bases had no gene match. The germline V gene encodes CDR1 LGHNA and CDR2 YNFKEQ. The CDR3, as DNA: TGTGCCAGCAGCCATGGTAGCGGGAGCATTAATGAGCAGTTCTTC. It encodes CASSHGSGSINEQFF.

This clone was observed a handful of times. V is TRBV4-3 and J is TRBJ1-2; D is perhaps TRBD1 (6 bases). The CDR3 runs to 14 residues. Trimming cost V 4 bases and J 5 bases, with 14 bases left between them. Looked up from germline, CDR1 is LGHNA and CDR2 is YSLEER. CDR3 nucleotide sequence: TGCGCCAGCAGCCGCACCACAGGGTTTTATGGCTACACCTTC. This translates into CASSRTTGFYGYTF.

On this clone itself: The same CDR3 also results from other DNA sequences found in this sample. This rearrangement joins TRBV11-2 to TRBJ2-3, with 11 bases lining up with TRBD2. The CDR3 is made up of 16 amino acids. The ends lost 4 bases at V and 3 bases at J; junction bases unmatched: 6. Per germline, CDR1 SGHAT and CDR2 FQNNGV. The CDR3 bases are TGTGCCAGCAGCTCAACTAGCGGGAGAGTTACAGATACGCAGTATTTT. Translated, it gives CASSSTSGRVTDTQYF. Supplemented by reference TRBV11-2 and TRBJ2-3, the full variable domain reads EAGVAQSPRYKIIEKRQSVAFWCNPISGHATLYWYQQILGQGPKLLIQFQNNGVVDDSQLPKDRFSAERLKGVDSTLKIQPAKLEDSAVYLCASSSTSGRVTDTQYFGPGTRLTVL.

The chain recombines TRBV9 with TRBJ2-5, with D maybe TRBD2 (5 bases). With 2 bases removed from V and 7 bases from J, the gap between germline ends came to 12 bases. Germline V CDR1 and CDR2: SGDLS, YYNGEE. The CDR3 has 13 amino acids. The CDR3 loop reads CASSVDPGRTQYF. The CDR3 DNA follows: TGTGCCAGCAGCGTCGACCCTGGGAGGACCCAGTACTTC.

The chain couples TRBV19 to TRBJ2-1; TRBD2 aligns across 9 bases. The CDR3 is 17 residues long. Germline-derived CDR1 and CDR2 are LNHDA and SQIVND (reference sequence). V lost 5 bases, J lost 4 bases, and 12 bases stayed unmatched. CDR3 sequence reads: CASSRQSGLAYYNEQFF. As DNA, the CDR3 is TGTGCCAGTAGTCGACAGTCGGGACTAGCATATTACAATGAGCAGTTCTTC.

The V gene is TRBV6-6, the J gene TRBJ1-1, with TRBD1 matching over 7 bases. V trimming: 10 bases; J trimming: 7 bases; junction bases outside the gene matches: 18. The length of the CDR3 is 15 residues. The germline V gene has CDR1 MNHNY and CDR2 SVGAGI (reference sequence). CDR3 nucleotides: TGTGCCACCAGCGTACAGGGGATTATCGGGGGTGAAGCTTTCTTT. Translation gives CATSVQGIIGGEAFF.

In DNA form, the CDR3 reads TGTGCCTGGAGTGGGACTAGCGGGGGGGAGCAGTTCTTC. Its translation is CAWSGTSGGEQFF. The rearrangement joins TRBV30 to TRBJ2-1; 14 positions agree with TRBD2. The CDR3 covers 13 residues. The V segment lost 1 base and the J segment 10 bases; nucleotides outside the gene matches: 0. Germline assignment: CDR1 GTSNPN and CDR2 SVGIG (reference sequence). Variable domain in full (rest from reference TRBV30 and TRBJ2-1): SQTIHQWPATLVQPVGSPLSLECTVEGTSNPNLYWYRQAAGRGLQLLFYSVGIGQISSEVPQNLSASRPQDRQFILSSKKLLLSDSGFYLCAWSGTSGGEQFFGPGTRLTVL.

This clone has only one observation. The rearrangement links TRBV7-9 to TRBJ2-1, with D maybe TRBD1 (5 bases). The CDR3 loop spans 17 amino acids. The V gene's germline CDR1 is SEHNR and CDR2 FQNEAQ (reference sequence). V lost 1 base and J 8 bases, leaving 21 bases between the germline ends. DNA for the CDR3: TGTGCCAGCAGCTTAGTCCAGGGTACACCCGAGTTCGATGAGCAGTTCTTC. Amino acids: CASSLVQGTPEFDEQFF. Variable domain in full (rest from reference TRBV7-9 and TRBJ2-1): DTGVSQNPRHKITKRGQNVTFRCDPISEHNRLYWYRQTLGQGPEFLTYFQNEAQLEKSRLLSDRFSAERPKGSFSTLEIQRTEQGDSAMYLCASSLVQGTPEFDEQFFGPGTRLTVL.

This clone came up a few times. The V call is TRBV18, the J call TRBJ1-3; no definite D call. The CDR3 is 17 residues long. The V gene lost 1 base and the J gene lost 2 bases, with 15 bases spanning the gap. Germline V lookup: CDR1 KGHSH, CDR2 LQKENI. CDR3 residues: CASSPQSGSSPGNTIYF. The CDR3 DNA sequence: TGTGCCAGCTCACCACAATCAGGCAGTTCCCCTGGAAACACCATATATTTT.

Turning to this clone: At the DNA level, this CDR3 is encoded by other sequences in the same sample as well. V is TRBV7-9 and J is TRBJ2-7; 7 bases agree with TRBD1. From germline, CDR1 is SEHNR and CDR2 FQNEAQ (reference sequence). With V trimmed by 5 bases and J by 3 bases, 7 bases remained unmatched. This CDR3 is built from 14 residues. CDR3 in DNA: TGTGCCAGCAGCCGAGGGACAGCACACTACGAGCAGTACTTC. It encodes CASSRGTAHYEQYF.